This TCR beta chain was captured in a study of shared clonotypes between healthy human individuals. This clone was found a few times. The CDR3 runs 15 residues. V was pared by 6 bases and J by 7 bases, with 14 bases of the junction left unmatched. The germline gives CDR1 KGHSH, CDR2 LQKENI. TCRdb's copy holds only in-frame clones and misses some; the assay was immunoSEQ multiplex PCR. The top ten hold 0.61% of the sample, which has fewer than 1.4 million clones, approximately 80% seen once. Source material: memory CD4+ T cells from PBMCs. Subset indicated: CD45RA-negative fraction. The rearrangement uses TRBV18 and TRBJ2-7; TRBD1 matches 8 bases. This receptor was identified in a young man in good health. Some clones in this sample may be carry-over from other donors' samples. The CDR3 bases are TGTGCCAGCTCGCAAGTCGGACAGGGCCTGGGGGAGCAGTACTTC. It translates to CASSQVGQGLGEQYF.